This T cell receptor beta chain is drawn from a study of T cell responses to AZD1222 COVID-19 vaccine. The data were produced by immunoSEQ multiplex PCR, yet TCRdb's version contains in-frame clones alone and is incomplete. The profile covers roughly 130,000 clones, with approximately 83% appearing a single time and roughly 1.7% taken by the ten largest. Points from the study as a whole: Mostly white British, mostly female donors; authors suggested clonal diversity may be underestimated. All repertoire sampling was performed exclusively after the peak T cell response.

About this clone: Its target is not known.

V lost 7 bases and J lost 3, with 19 bases in between. This CDR3 spans 14 amino acids. Germline CDR1 reads GTSNPN; CDR2 reads SVGIG (reference sequence). The source of this sequence is an adult in good health. The V and J genes are TRBV30 and TRBJ2-7, with D possibly TRBD2 on 7 matching bases. Source: peripheral blood, taken on day 0 of AZD1222 vaccination. The CDR3 DNA sequence: TGTGCCTCCAACGAGGGCGGGGGCCACTACGAGCAGTACTTC. Its translation: CASNEGGGHYEQYF.